This TCR beta chain emerged from a study of blood T cell repertoires in COVID-19 (dated by TCRdb to 2018 to 2020). With regard to the full study: Samples from collaborators originated in the United States, Italy and Spain and spanned both the acute and convalescent phases of COVID-19. Samples came from the ongoing ImmuneRACE study (first 160 participants) plus 1,254 subjects from 6 global collaborators. HLA class I and class II types, where available, came from metadata supplied by the sample provider rather than from assay-based typing. The prospective study material was composed of cDNA or gDNA derived from T cells, B-cell-depleted T cells, or PBMCs. The sample metadata nearly always contained a de-identified subject ID, COVID-19 status, age in years and sex. The dataset comprised deeply sampled blood TCRbeta repertoires from subjects exposed to, actively infected with, or recovered from COVID-19. The repertoires were released in a freely available public database intended as a resource for research on the immune response to SARS-CoV-2.

Each collaborating institution followed its own protocols to collect whole blood in K2EDTA tubes. For TCRbeta analysis, collaborator samples were shipped as frozen whole blood, as isolated PBMCs, or as DNA extracted from either sample type. Overall results and qualifications from the work: How much clinical and demographic metadata was included differed by source and by participant, and the metadata was provided uncurated.

The immunoSEQ Assay, a bias-controlled multiplex PCR, was used to amplify TCRbeta CDR3 regions from genomic DNA. Regarding the original processing steps: Within the assay, amplification of reference gene primers was used to estimate how many nucleated cells each sample contained. Sequence reads were collapsed and filtered to measure the absolute abundance of every unique TCRbeta CDR3 rearrangement. For each sample, productive Simpson clonality was calculated by taking the square root of Simpson's diversity index across productive rearrangements. TCRdb provides this immuneACCESS table in a form limited to in-frame rearrangements. Some clones are lacking; in checked studies, under half of them reflect an unresolved V gene, and why the rest are absent is not known. V and J calls and clone size follow that table, whereas D and trimming were derived from the DNA. Counted in this sample were over 150,000 clones; under 95% of them appeared once. The ten largest clones capture roughly 0.51% of the sample.

As to this clone: Its antigen is still unknown. No base quality information exists; no much larger clone differs at one position.

The sample consisted of peripheral blood. This sequence originates from a man between 50 and 59 years old with acute or convalescent COVID-19.

The bases are TGTGCCTGGGAACAAACAGGGGCAAACACTGAAGCTTTCTTT. Its protein product is CAWEQTGANTEAFF. In this chain, TRBV30 is recombined with TRBJ1-1, and TRBD1 matches 7 of the central bases. Via the germline V gene (reference sequence), CDR1 is GTSNPN and CDR2 SVGIG. The CDR3, cysteine through phenylalanine, is 14 amino acids long. The sequence is cut down to CDR3 DNA, 42 bases in frame from base 1. The germline V end is reduced by 5 bases and the J end by 2 bases; junction bases left unmatched: 8.